This TCR beta chain was profiled in a study of TIL therapy for anti-PD-1-resistant metastatic lung cancer. Time point here: pre-treatment sample, taken before nivolumab and TIL therapy. Tumor tissue came from excised metastases, mostly pleural nodules or supraclavicular lymph nodes. The immunoSEQ assay was v3. This table comes from immunoSEQ multiplex PCR, and its TCRdb copy is limited to in-frame clones, with some not included. The sample contains roughly 92,000 clones, around three fifths of which appear only once. Regarding the study as a whole: This highly selected cohort may not generalize to typical lung cancer patients.

In regard to this clone: The antigen is undetermined.

V was cut by 0 bases and J by 4 bases, with 8 bases left in between. The CDR3 loop spans 14 amino acids. Germline V CDR1 and CDR2: SGHRS, YFSETQ. Sequenced here: tumor tissue, sampled at baseline. The TCR originated in a person aged 25-79 years with non-small cell lung cancer. The rearrangement joins TRBV5-1 to TRBJ1-3, with TRBD1 as a possible D gene (5 bases). The CDR3, as DNA: TGCGCCAGCAGCTTGGGGGACTTCGGAAACACCATATATTTT. Its translation is CASSLGDFGNTIYF.